The rows below give T cell receptor beta chains drawn from one sample of a study of intratumoral heterogeneity in liver cancer. Method: immunoSEQ multiplex PCR; TCRdb's copy keeps in-frame clones and lacks some. Here the sample spans about 6,200 clones, 60% to 75% being singletons. The specimen comprised tumor tissue, sampled before any cancer treatment. The receptor source for this set is an older woman with hepatocellular carcinoma. Both conserved end residues are part of each CDR3. The D gene is left open where the match is weak.

V gene: TRBV2
D gene: TRBD1
CDR3 protein: CATPGQGAEKLFF

V gene: TRBV28
D gene: TRBD1
CDR3 protein: CASLRDRDSPLHF

V gene: TRBV6-2/TRBV6-3
D gene: NA
CDR3 protein: CASSSGLGGPYEQYF

V gene: TRBV4-2
D gene: TRBD2
CDR3 protein: CASSQTSASYNEQFF

V gene: TRBV6-1
D gene: NA
CDR3 protein: CASREGPLRVDTQYF

V gene: TRBV27
D gene: NA
CDR3 protein: CASSETGVSYEQYF

V gene: TRBV5-4
D gene: NA
CDR3 protein: CASSFGVEQFF

V gene: TRBV7-3
D gene: NA
CDR3 protein: CASSLSPAMNTEAFF

V gene: TRBV2
D gene: TRBD2
CDR3 protein: CASSALAGWYNEQFF

V gene: TRBV7-9
D gene: NA
CDR3 protein: CASSLADAEAFF

V gene: TRBV5-8
D gene: NA
CDR3 protein: CASSLGPASYEQYF

V gene: TRBV10-3
D gene: TRBD1
CDR3 protein: CAISVRDRATYEQYF

V gene: TRBV28
D gene: NA
CDR3 protein: CASHRALETQYF

V gene: TRBV28
D gene: TRBD1
CDR3 protein: CAIRGTYGYTF

V gene: TRBV5-1
D gene: TRBD1
CDR3 protein: CAHTTGQGWYEQFF

V gene: TRBV27
D gene: NA
CDR3 protein: CASRPEWPGANVLTF

V gene: TRBV28
D gene: NA
CDR3 protein: CASSSPSLVGNIQYF

V gene: TRBV19
D gene: NA
CDR3 protein: CASSIQGGNQPQHF

V gene: TRBV5-4
D gene: TRBD1
CDR3 protein: CASRPGGQVNTEAFF

V gene: TRBV5-1
D gene: NA
CDR3 protein: CASSPSPLALYEQYF

V gene: TRBV9
D gene: NA
CDR3 protein: CASSVVQAPRETQYF

V gene: TRBV11-2
D gene: TRBD2
CDR3 protein: CASSLTAPGTTLSYEQYF

V gene: TRBV29-1
D gene: NA
CDR3 protein: CSVDGSGANVLTF

V gene: TRBV28
D gene: NA
CDR3 protein: CASSLGVAAFF

V gene: TRBV7-2
D gene: NA
CDR3 protein: CASSSSSHFFYNEQFF

V gene: TRBV19
D gene: TRBD2
CDR3 protein: CASRKLAGDQETQYF

V gene: TRBV3-1/TRBV3-2
D gene: TRBD1
CDR3 protein: CASNARDRGPGANVLTF

V gene: TRBV23-1
D gene: NA
CDR3 protein: CASSPRGCETQYF

V gene: TRBV28
D gene: NA
CDR3 protein: CASCRSSYNSPLHF

V gene: TRBV29-1
D gene: NA
CDR3 protein: CSVWITAVTYNEQFF

V gene: TRBV28
D gene: TRBD1
CDR3 protein: CASSLEDRVFSSNSPLHF

V gene: TRBV9
D gene: NA
CDR3 protein: CASSVVAQGQPQHF

V gene: TRBV2
D gene: NA
CDR3 protein: CASRPNRAHTDTQYF

V gene: TRBV10-1
D gene: TRBD2
CDR3 protein: CASSASGLATGELFF

V gene: TRBV5-6
D gene: TRBD2
CDR3 protein: CASSFGTSGYEQYF

V gene: TRBV7-7
D gene: TRBD2
CDR3 protein: CASSAAGGGNNEQFF

V gene: TRBV13
D gene: NA
CDR3 protein: CASSRYGGALEQYF

V gene: TRBV25-1
D gene: TRBD1
CDR3 protein: CASSAPTGASTEAFF

V gene: TRBV7-2
D gene: NA
CDR3 protein: CASSGDASGTDTQYF

V gene: TRBV7-3
D gene: TRBD2
CDR3 protein: CASSLSPAGGRHEQFF

V gene: TRBV18
D gene: NA
CDR3 protein: CASSPRGVGVDQPQHF

V gene: TRBV6-5
D gene: TRBD2
CDR3 protein: CASSTGGSGSYEQYF

V gene: TRBV7-9
D gene: TRBD2
CDR3 protein: CASSLMGTSGHNEQFF

V gene: TRBV4-2
D gene: NA
CDR3 protein: CARSLGERSDGYTF

V gene: TRBV9
D gene: NA
CDR3 protein: CASNQSPDEETQYF

V gene: TRBV18
D gene: NA
CDR3 protein: CASSRGPTPNQPQHF

V gene: TRBV14
D gene: NA
CDR3 protein: CASSHRPEVYEQYF

V gene: TRBV6-6
D gene: NA
CDR3 protein: CASSYYEGAEAFF

V gene: TRBV5-1
D gene: NA
CDR3 protein: CASSTDSGGTGELFF

V gene: TRBV28
D gene: TRBD1
CDR3 protein: CASRQPGQGTEAFF

V gene: TRBV5-4
D gene: NA
CDR3 protein: CASSLDSPYEQYF

V gene: TRBV7-9
D gene: NA
CDR3 protein: CASSLAAGEAFF

V gene: TRBV5-1
D gene: TRBD2
CDR3 protein: CASSLSASGSTGELFF

V gene: TRBV29-1
D gene: TRBD2
CDR3 protein: CSVGTSWGGTDTQYF

V gene: TRBV2
D gene: TRBD2
CDR3 protein: CASSPRVGGSTYEQYF

V gene: TRBV6-5
D gene: TRBD1
CDR3 protein: CASSPGQGDSDTQYF

V gene: TRBV19
D gene: TRBD1
CDR3 protein: CASAGTGGTGELFF

V gene: TRBV5-1
D gene: TRBD1
CDR3 protein: CASTGTGVSLGTEAFF